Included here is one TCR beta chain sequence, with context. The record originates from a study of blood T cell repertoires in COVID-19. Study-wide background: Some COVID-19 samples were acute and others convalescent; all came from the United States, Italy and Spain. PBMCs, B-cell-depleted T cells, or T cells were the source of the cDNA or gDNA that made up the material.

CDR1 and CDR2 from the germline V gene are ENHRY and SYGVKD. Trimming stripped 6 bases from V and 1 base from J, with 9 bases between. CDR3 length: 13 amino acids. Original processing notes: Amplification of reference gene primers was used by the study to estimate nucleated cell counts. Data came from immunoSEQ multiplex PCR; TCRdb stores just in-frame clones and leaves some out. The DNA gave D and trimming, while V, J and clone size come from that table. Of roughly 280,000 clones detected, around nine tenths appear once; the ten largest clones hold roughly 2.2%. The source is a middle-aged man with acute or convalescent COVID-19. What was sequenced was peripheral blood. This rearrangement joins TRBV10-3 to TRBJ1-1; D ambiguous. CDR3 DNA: TGTGCCATCAGACGGGAAGCGAACACTGAAGCTTTCTTT. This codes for CAIRREANTEAFF.